This TCR beta chain was identified during a study of OX40 agonist ivuxolimab in advanced cancers. Remarks on this clone: Its antigen is undetermined.

TCRdb's table, derived via immunoSEQ multiplex PCR, lists solely in-frame clones and lacks some. The table has about 46,000 clones, roughly 80% seen once. The CDR3 covers 17 residues. Germline V CDR1 and CDR2: LNHNV, YYDKDF (reference sequence). V was cut by 1 base and J by 0 bases, with 13 bases left in between. Autoimmune disease history or systemic immunosuppression disqualified patients. Drawing of blood for sampling happened at baseline, at cycle 4 day 1, and at cycle 7 day 1. General study points: Certain nonresponders additionally had low normalized T-cell clonal expansion. The antigen specificity of the peripheral T cells (those that were expanded) was not determined.

The starting material was CD4+ or CD8+ T cells sorted from blood, obtained in a trial of the OX40 agonist ivuxolimab. The rearrangement links TRBV15 to TRBJ2-1, with D tentatively TRBD1 or TRBD2 (6 bases each). This TCR was sampled from an adult with an advanced solid tumor such as melanoma, head and neck, liver or kidney cancer. The CDR3 protein is CATSRGGASSSYNEQFF. The CDR3 DNA is TGTGCCACCAGCAGAGGGGGGGCGTCGAGCTCCTACAATGAGCAGTTCTTC.